Each of the 7 T cell receptor beta chains below was sequenced from the same sample in a study of T cells in Graves' hyperthyroidism and ophthalmopathy. Amplification yielded TCR beta CDR3 regions, with RNA transcripts as the source. A set of HTBI primers served as the primers for a first-round RT-PCR of the TCR CDR3. One entry per CDR3 protein, called by TCRdb with MiXCR from the multiplex PCR reads. Among 300,000 to 500,000 distinct CDR3 sequences listed, more than 12% were seen once. Sequences were obtained from blood. The receptors stem from a man aged 50 or older with Graves' ophthalmopathy.

This clonotype came up many times. V is TRBV28 and J is TRBJ2-4; D is perhaps TRBD2 (5 bases). V dropped 6 bases and J dropped 3 bases, with 12 bases sitting between them. There are 14 residues in the CDR3. Germline lookup yields CDR1 MDHEN and CDR2 SYDVKM. CDR3 in DNA: TGTGCCAGCAGAGCAGCGGTGGTCAAAAACATTCAGTACTTC. Encoded protein: CASRAAVVKNIQYF.

This rearrangement joins TRBV29-1 to TRBJ2-5; tentative D call: TRBD2 (6 bases). V was clipped by 7 bases and J by 6 bases, with 9 bases between them. There are 10 residues in the CDR3. CDR1 is SQVTM, CDR2 ANQGSEA, per germline. The DNA for the CDR3 is TGCAGCGCCGGGAGTAAGACCCAGTACTTC. Amino acids: CSAGSKTQYF.

The rearrangement links TRBV27 to TRBJ1-5; D not certain. Per germline, CDR1 MNHEY and CDR2 SMNVEV (reference sequence). The V gene lost 8 bases and the J gene lost 0 bases, with 11 bases spanning the gap. The CDR3 spans 14 residues. CDR3 in DNA: TGTGCCAGCGGATTCCCATATAGCAATCAGCCCCAGCATTTT. Translated, it gives CASGFPYSNQPQHF.

This clonotype was seen at least ten times. The chain links TRBV27 to TRBJ2-7; 8 nucleotides line up with TRBD1. V gave up 5 bases and J gave up 5 bases; unmatched junction bases: 11. Germline V lookup: CDR1 MNHEY, CDR2 SMNVEV (reference sequence). The CDR3 contains 15 residues. The CDR3 DNA reads as TGTGCCAGCAGTCCCTGGACAGGGTCAAGTAACGAGCAGTACTTC. Amino acids: CASSPWTGSSNEQYF.

As for this clonotype: A much bigger clone sits one base away, suggesting this may be a read error. The V and J genes are TRBV5-1 and TRBJ1-1; D remains unclear. The CDR3 has 16 amino acids. The germline V gene encodes CDR1 SGHRS and CDR2 YFSETQ. The CDR3 DNA reads as TGCACCAGCAGCCCGGACGGCGCGACGGGGAACACTGAAGCTTTCTTT. It yields the protein CTSSPDGATGNTEAFF. The full variable domain, completed using reference TRBV5-1 and TRBJ1-1, is KAGVTQTPRYLIKTRGQQVTLSCSPISGHRSVSWYQQTPGQGLQFLFEYFSETQRNKGNFPGRFSGRQFSNSRSEMNVSTLELGDSALYLCTSSPDGATGNTEAFFGQGTRLTVV.

This clonotype was detected ten times or more. CDR3 bases: TGTGCCAGCACCCGTAGCGGGATAAGCTCCTACGAGCAGTACTTC. Translating gives CASTRSGISSYEQYF. The rearrangement joins TRBV27 to TRBJ2-7, with 8 bases matching TRBD2. This CDR3 has 15 residues. Germline V CDR1 and CDR2: MNHEY, SMNVEV (reference sequence). V lost 7 bases and J lost 0; bases outside the gene matches: 8.

The chain links TRBV5-1 to TRBJ2-7; TRBD1 or TRBD2 may be the D gene (6 bases each). The CDR3 covers 15 residues. Germline V CDR1 and CDR2: SGHRS, YFSETQ. V was trimmed by 0 bases and J by 3 bases, leaving 13 bases between them. Here the CDR3 reads CASSLAGGLFYEQYF. CDR3 DNA sequence: TGCGCCAGCAGCTTGGCCGGGGGCCTATTCTACGAGCAGTACTTC.